A selection of T cell receptor beta chains follows, all from one sample in a study of technical replicates of blood from several donors. Libraries were prepared by immunoSEQ multiplex PCR; TCRdb keeps only in-frame clonotypes and omits some of them. The repertoire includes 30,000 to 40,000 clones, roughly nine tenths of them detected once, and 4.1% sits in the top ten. Sequencing was carried out using PBMCs. The receptors were gathered from a human donor in good health. Some clones in this sample may be carry-over from other donors' samples. Both conserved end residues are part of each CDR3. D genes are given only for firm matches. A clone size is listed for some rows: how often the clone was seen (once, few, many), or a class if it is expanded.

NA	TRBV11-2	NA	TRBJ1-2	CASSLTETYGYTF	TGTGCCAGCAGTTTGACTGAGACCTATGGCTACACCTTC
NA	TRBV29-1	NA	TRBJ1-1	CSAGDTEAFF	TGCAGCGCCGGGGACACTGAAGCTTTCTTT
NA	TRBV29-1	NA	TRBJ1-1	CSVGSGRNTEAFF	TGCAGCGTTGGATCGGGGAGGAACACTGAAGCTTTCTTT
TRBD1	TRBV30	NA	TRBJ2-7	CAWSRQGREQYF	TGTGCCTGGAGTCGACAGGGGCGCGAGCAGTACTTC
NA	TRBV27	once	TRBJ2-1	CASSFRDLTANEQFF	TGTGCCAGCAGTTTCCGGGACTTGACGGCCAATGAGCAGTTCTTC
NA	TRBV2	NA	TRBJ1-6	CASSADNSPLHF	TGTGCCAGCAGTGCAGATAATTCACCCCTCCACTTT
NA	TRBV6-5	NA	TRBJ1-2	CASSLSQFYGYTF	TGTGCCAGCAGTTTATCCCAGTTTTATGGCTACACCTTC
TRBD1	TRBV6-5	once	TRBJ1-1	CASSSPRQGHTEAFF	TGTGCCAGCAGTTCCCCCAGACAGGGACACACTGAAGCTTTCTTT
NA	TRBV7-2	NA	TRBJ1-5	CASEPGGGSNQPQHF	TGTGCCAGCGAACCGGGGGGCGGTAGCAATCAGCCCCAGCATTTT
NA	TRBV2	once	TRBJ2-5	CASSVDKEETQYF	TGTGCCAGCAGTGTGGACAAAGAAGAGACCCAGTACTTC
TRBD2	TRBV6-5	NA	TRBJ2-7	CASSSTSGSWGEQYF	TGTGCCAGCAGTTCGACTAGCGGGAGCTGGGGCGAGCAGTACTTC
TRBD1	TRBV29-1	NA	TRBJ2-7	CRYLAGPRSGTDFREQYF	TGCAGGTATCTTGCCGGACCCCGCTCCGGGACAGATTTTCGCGAGCAGTACTTC
TRBD2	TRBV2	NA	TRBJ2-4	CASSVAGGLKNIQYF	TGTGCCAGCAGCGTAGCGGGGGGTCTAAAAAACATTCAGTACTTC
TRBD1	TRBV9	NA	TRBJ2-1	CASSVGQGSAYNEQFF	TGTGCCAGCAGCGTAGGACAGGGGTCCGCCTACAATGAGCAGTTCTTC
TRBD1	TRBV10-2	once	TRBJ2-7	CASSEGQGYYEQYF	TGCGCCAGCAGCGAGGGACAGGGATACTACGAGCAGTACTTC
NA	TRBV9	NA	TRBJ2-2	CASSVFSAGELFF	TGTGCCAGCAGCGTATTCAGCGCCGGGGAGCTGTTTTTT
NA	TRBV6-6	once	TRBJ2-7	CASSYPGSYEQYF	TGTGCCAGCAGTTACCCGGGGTCCTACGAGCAGTACTTC
NA	TRBV29-1	NA	TRBJ1-2	CSVVGFWEGYGYTF	TGCAGCGTGGTGGGCTTTTGGGAGGGCTATGGCTACACCTTC
NA	TRBV6-5	NA	TRBJ1-2	CATLGVYGYTF	TGTGCCACCCTCGGGGTATATGGCTACACCTTC
NA	TRBV7-8	NA	TRBJ1-5	CASSLGRQEYNQPQHF	TGTGCCAGCAGCTTAGGGAGACAGGAGTACAATCAGCCCCAGCATTTT
NA	TRBV5-6	NA	TRBJ1-1	CASSGGYTEAFF	TGTGCCAGCAGCGGAGGGTACACTGAAGCTTTCTTT
NA	TRBV29-1	NA	TRBJ2-5	CSVELAGETQYF	TGCAGCGTTGAACTAGCTGGTGAGACCCAGTACTTC
NA	TRBV11-3	NA	TRBJ1-5	CASSLSVNQPQHF	TGTGCCAGCAGCTTATCCGTGAATCAGCCCCAGCATTTT
TRBD2	TRBV4-3	few	TRBJ2-7	CASSRLAGETYEQYF	TGCGCCAGCAGCCGGCTAGCGGGGGAAACCTACGAGCAGTACTTC
NA	TRBV30	NA	TRBJ2-3	CASSGPSGTDTQYF	TGTGCCTCCTCAGGGCCTTCAGGCACAGATACGCAGTATTTT
NA	TRBV18	NA	TRBJ1-4	CASSPGGSEKLFF	TGTGCCAGCTCACCAGGGGGCTCTGAAAAACTGTTTTTT
NA	TRBV19	NA	TRBJ2-4	CASSIALAKNIQYF	TGTGCCAGTAGTATAGCACTAGCCAAAAACATTCAGTACTTC
NA	TRBV9	few	TRBJ2-2	CASSPTGGNSGELFF	TGTGCCAGCAGCCCTACCGGGGGAAACTCCGGGGAGCTGTTTTTT
TRBD1	TRBV6-1	NA	TRBJ1-1	CASSEAGTGAGGTEAFF	TGTGCCAGCAGTGAAGCAGGGACAGGGGCCGGGGGCACTGAAGCTTTCTTT
NA	TRBV20-1	NA	TRBJ2-7	CSASRSYEQYF	TGCAGTGCTTCCAGGTCCTACGAGCAGTACTTC
NA	TRBV27	NA	TRBJ2-5	CASRRGGETQYF	TGTGCCAGCAGACGTGGCGGGGAGACCCAGTACTTC
NA	TRBV6-1	NA	TRBJ1-5	CASSERGGNQPQHF	TGTGCCAGCAGTGAGCGAGGAGGCAATCAGCCCCAGCATTTT
NA	TRBV29-1	NA	TRBJ2-7	CSVAELRVGEQYF	TGCAGCGTTGCGGAACTGCGGGTCGGCGAGCAGTACTTC
NA	TRBV10-2	once	TRBJ2-7	CASTGFGSYEQYF	TGCGCCAGCACCGGATTCGGGAGTTACGAGCAGTACTTC
NA	TRBV5-4	NA	TRBJ2-1	CASSRWESSYNEQFF	TGTGCCAGCAGCCGCTGGGAGAGCTCCTACAATGAGCAGTTCTTC
NA	TRBV11-2	NA	TRBJ2-1	CASSTTVTNEQFF	TGTGCCAGCAGCACGACAGTTACCAATGAGCAGTTCTTC
TRBD2	TRBV7-2	NA	TRBJ2-1	CASSLQGGRGYNEQFF	TGTGCCAGCAGCTTACAGGGCGGGAGGGGTTACAATGAGCAGTTCTTC
NA	TRBV29-1	once	TRBJ2-3	CSVRRSTSTDTQYF	TGCAGCGTTAGGCGGAGCACTAGCACAGATACGCAGTATTTT
NA	TRBV27	NA	TRBJ2-3	CASRGRLSTDTQYF	TGTGCCAGCAGGGGTAGACTTAGCACAGATACGCAGTATTTT
TRBD1	TRBV7-2	NA	TRBJ2-7	CASSLVSGQGNNEQYF	TGTGCCAGCAGCTTAGTTTCTGGACAGGGGAACAACGAGCAGTACTTC
NA	TRBV7-2	NA	TRBJ2-2	CASSLVPGRSGELFF	TGTGCCAGCAGCTTAGTACCCGGTAGGAGCGGGGAGCTGTTTTTT
NA	TRBV5-1	once	TRBJ2-6	CASSLAGSAGANVLTF	TGCGCCAGCAGCTTGGCCGGGTCTGCTGGGGCCAACGTCCTGACTTTC
NA	TRBV12-5	NA	TRBJ2-1	CASGLVVGAPHNEQFF	TGTGCTAGTGGTTTGGTAGTAGGGGCCCCCCACAATGAGCAGTTCTTC
TRBD1	TRBV10-3	NA	TRBJ2-7	CAISEDRGAAYEQYF	TGTGCCATCAGTGAAGACAGGGGGGCAGCCTACGAGCAGTACTTC
NA	TRBV7-2	NA	TRBJ2-7	CASSLLGLSSSYEQYF	TGTGCCAGCAGCTTACTCGGACTCTCAAGCTCCTACGAGCAGTACTTC
NA	TRBV2	NA	TRBJ1-5	CASQEGSNQPQHF	TGTGCCAGCCAAGAGGGTAGCAATCAGCCCCAGCATTTT
NA	TRBV6-1	NA	TRBJ2-3	CASSEVLTRDTQYF	TGTGCCAGCAGTGAAGTACTTACTAGGGATACGCAGTATTTT
NA	TRBV4-1	NA	TRBJ2-5	CASSQARLGGFSIETQYF	TGCGCCAGCAGCCAAGCTCGCCTCGGGGGTTTCAGTATAGAGACCCAGTACTTC
TRBD2	TRBV10-2	NA	TRBJ2-1	CASAGRLAVNEQFF	TGCGCCAGCGCCGGGAGACTAGCGGTAAATGAGCAGTTCTTC
NA	TRBV2	NA	TRBJ2-7	CASSGRMTRASEQYF	TGTGCCAGCAGTGGAAGGATGACTAGAGCCTCCGAGCAGTACTTC
TRBD1	TRBV6-1	NA	TRBJ1-2	CASSELAGGFTYYGYTF	TGTGCCAGCAGTGAATTGGCAGGGGGCTTCACCTACTATGGCTACACCTTC
TRBD1	TRBV5-8	NA	TRBJ1-2	CASSQQGAYGYTF	TGTGCCAGCAGCCAACAGGGGGCCTATGGCTACACCTTC
NA	TRBV4-3	NA	TRBJ2-1	CASSQEYSSYNEQFF	TGCGCCAGCAGCCAAGAATACAGCTCCTACAATGAGCAGTTCTTC
TRBD2	TRBV6-5	NA	TRBJ2-1	CASSPRLASYNEQFF	TGTGCCAGCAGTCCTAGACTAGCTTCCTACAATGAGCAGTTCTTC
TRBD2	TRBV2	NA	TRBJ2-3	CASSQTSGGPDTQYF	TGTGCCAGCAGTCAGACTAGCGGGGGGCCCGATACGCAGTATTTT